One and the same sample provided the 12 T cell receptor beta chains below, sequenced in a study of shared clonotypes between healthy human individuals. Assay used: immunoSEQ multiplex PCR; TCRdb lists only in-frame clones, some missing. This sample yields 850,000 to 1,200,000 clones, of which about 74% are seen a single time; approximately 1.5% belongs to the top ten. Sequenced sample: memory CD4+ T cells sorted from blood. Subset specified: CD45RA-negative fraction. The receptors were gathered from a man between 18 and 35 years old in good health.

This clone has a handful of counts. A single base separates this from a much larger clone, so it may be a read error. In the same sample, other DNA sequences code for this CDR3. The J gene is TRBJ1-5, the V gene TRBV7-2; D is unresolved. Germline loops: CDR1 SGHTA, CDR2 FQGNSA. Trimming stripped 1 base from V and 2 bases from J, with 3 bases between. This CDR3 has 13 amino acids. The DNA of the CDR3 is TGTGCCAGCAGCTTAGATGGCAATCAGCCCCAGCATTTT. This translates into CASSLDGNQPQHF.

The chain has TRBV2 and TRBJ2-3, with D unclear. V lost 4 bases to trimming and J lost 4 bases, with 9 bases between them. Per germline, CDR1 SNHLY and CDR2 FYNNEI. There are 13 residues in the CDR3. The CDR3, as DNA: TGTGCCAGCAGTGTGATAGTTGCAGATACGCAGTATTTT. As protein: CASSVIVADTQYF. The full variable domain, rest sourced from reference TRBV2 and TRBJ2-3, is EPEVTQTPSHQVTQMGQEVILRCVPISNHLYFYWYRQILGQKVEFLVSFYNNEISEKSEIFDDQFSVERPDGSNFTLKIRSTKLEDSAMYFCASSVIVADTQYFGPGTRLTVL.

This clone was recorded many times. This CDR3 reads CASSGTASTDTQYF. The CDR3 DNA reads as TGTGCCAGCAGCGGGACAGCTAGCACAGATACGCAGTATTTT. This chain joins TRBV25-1 and TRBJ2-3; TRBD1 aligns across 7 bases. With V trimmed by 6 bases and J by 0 bases, 3 bases remained unmatched. CDR3 length: 14 amino acids. In germline, CDR1 is MGHDK, CDR2 SYGVNS.

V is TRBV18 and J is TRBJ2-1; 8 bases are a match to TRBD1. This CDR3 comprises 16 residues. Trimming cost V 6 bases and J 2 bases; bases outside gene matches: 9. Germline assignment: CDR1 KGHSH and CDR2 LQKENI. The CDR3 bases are TGTGCCAGCTCCCAGGGACAGGACACGGCCTACAATGAGCAGTTCTTC. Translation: CASSQGQDTAYNEQFF.

The CDR3 protein is CASSLNGNYEQYF. CDR3 nucleotide sequence: TGTGCCAGCAGTCTCAACGGAAACTACGAGCAGTACTTC. J is TRBJ2-7 and V is TRBV2; D gene ambiguous. Germline lookup yields CDR1 SNHLY and CDR2 FYNNEI. V was shortened by 5 bases and J by 3 bases, with 11 bases between the two germline ends. The CDR3 runs 13 residues.

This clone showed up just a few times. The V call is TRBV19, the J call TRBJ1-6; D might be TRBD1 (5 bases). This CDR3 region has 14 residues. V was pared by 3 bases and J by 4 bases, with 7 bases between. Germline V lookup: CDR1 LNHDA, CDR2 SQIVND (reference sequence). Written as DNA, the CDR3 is TGTGCCAGTAGTATGAAGGGGTATAATTCACCCCTCCACTTT. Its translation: CASSMKGYNSPLHF.

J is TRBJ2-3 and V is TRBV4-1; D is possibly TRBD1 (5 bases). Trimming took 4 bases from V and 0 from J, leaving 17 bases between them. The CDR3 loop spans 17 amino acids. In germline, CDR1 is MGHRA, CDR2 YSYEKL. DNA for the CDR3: TGCGCCAGCAGCCGTTCCCGACAGATGCCTAGCACAGATACGCAGTATTTT. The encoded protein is CASSRSRQMPSTDTQYF.

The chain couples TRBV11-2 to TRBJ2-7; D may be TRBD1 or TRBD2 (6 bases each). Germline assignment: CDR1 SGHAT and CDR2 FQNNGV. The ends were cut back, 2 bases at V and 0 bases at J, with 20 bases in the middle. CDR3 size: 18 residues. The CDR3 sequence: CASSLSLLGAGSSYEQYF. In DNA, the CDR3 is TGTGCCAGCAGCTTATCCCTTCTGGGGGCGGGGAGCTCCTACGAGCAGTACTTC.

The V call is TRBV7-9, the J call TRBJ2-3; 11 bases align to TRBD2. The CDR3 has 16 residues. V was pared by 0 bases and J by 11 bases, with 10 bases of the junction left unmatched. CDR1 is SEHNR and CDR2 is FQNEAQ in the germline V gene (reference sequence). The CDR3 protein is CASSLAPLAGGSKQYF. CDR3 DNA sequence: TGTGCCAGCAGCTTAGCCCCATTAGCGGGAGGGTCTAAGCAGTATTTT. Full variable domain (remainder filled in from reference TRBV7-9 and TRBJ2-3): DTGVSQNPRHKITKRGQNVTFRCDPISEHNRLYWYRQTLGQGPEFLTYFQNEAQLEKSRLLSDRFSAERPKGSFSTLEIQRTEQGDSAMYLCASSLAPLAGGSKQYFGPGTRLTVL.

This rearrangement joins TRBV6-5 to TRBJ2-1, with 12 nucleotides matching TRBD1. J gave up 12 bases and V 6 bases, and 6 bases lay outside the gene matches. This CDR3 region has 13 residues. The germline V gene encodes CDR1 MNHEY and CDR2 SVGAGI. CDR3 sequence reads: CASRAGQGARQFF. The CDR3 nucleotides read TGTGCCAGCAGGGCGGGACAGGGGGCTAGGCAGTTCTTC.

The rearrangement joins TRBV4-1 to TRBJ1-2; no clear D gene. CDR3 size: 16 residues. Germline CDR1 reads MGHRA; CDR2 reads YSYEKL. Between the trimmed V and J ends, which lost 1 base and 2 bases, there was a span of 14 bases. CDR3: CASSQAFTVKNYGYTF. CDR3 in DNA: TGCGCCAGCAGCCAAGCGTTTACAGTAAAGAACTATGGCTACACCTTC.

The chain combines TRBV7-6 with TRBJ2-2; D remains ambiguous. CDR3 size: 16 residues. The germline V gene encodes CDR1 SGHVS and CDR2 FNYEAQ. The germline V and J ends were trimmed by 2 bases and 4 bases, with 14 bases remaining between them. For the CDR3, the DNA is TGTGCCAGCAGCTTATTTTTCGGACCAGGCACCGGGGAGCTGTTTTTT. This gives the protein CASSLFFGPGTGELFF.